The 29 T cell receptor beta chains below all came from one sample that was sequenced in a study of Ad26.COV2.S vaccination and SARS-CoV-2 variants. Treatment denoted: 19 received Ad26.COV2.S at low or high dose, single or two shots; about 5 received placebo; per-sample allocation not given. Material that was analyzed had been drawn on day 63 after the first vaccine or placebo injection. Data came from immunoSEQ multiplex PCR; TCRdb stores just in-frame clones and leaves some out. The data hold hundreds of thousands of clones, with around 92% observed a single time. The sample here was peripheral blood, taken in a trial of Ad26.COV2.S vaccine versus placebo. These receptors were collected from a person aged 18 to 59 who received the Ad26.COV2.S COVID-19 vaccine or a placebo.

Points on this clone: Other DNA sequences in this specimen translate into the identical CDR3. The chain combines TRBV5-1 with TRBJ2-3; 9 nucleotides line up with TRBD1. The CDR3 extends over 15 amino acids. V was pared by 0 bases and J by 3 bases, with 2 bases of the junction left unmatched. Looked up from germline, CDR1 is SGHRS and CDR2 is YFSETQ. The CDR3 protein is CASSLADRGTDTQYF. The DNA for the CDR3 is TGCGCCAGCAGCTTGGCGGACAGGGGAACAGATACGCAGTATTTT.

The chain carries TRBV27 and TRBJ1-1, with D perhaps matching TRBD1 (6 bases). In germline, CDR1 is MNHEY, CDR2 SMNVEV (reference sequence). This CDR3 has 15 residues. Trimming removed 5 bases at V and 3 bases at J, with 16 bases between. Written as DNA, the CDR3 is TGTGCCAGCAGTCCCCATGGGGGCCCCTACACTGAAGCTTTCTTT. Protein sequence: CASSPHGGPYTEAFF.

The rearrangement joins TRBV5-4 to TRBJ1-5; no firm D call. Trimming took off 0 bases at V and 3 bases at J, with 10 bases between the two ends. Germline CDR1 and CDR2: SGHNT and YYREEE (reference sequence). The CDR3 totals 15 residues. The CDR3 protein is CASSLGPEANQPQHF. The CDR3 bases are TGTGCCAGCAGCTTGGGTCCAGAGGCCAATCAGCCCCAGCATTTT.

The chain couples TRBV2 to TRBJ2-3, with TRBD2 identical over 7 bases. V lost 7 bases and J lost 4; bases outside the gene matches: 11. This CDR3 comprises 15 residues. Germline CDR1 is SNHLY and CDR2 is FYNNEI. The CDR3 here is CASTELAREADTQYF. The CDR3 coding sequence is TGTGCCAGCACCGAACTAGCCCGGGAGGCAGATACGCAGTATTTT. Complete variable domain (other parts from reference TRBV2 and TRBJ2-3): EPEVTQTPSHQVTQMGQEVILRCVPISNHLYFYWYRQILGQKVEFLVSFYNNEISEKSEIFDDQFSVERPDGSNFTLKIRSTKLEDSAMYFCASTELAREADTQYFGPGTRLTVL.

The chain combines TRBV3-1 (or the pseudogene TRBV3-2) with TRBJ2-1; 7 bases are a match to TRBD1. Germline V gene lookup returns CDR1 LGHDT and CDR2 YNNKEL (reference sequence). The CDR3 extends over 16 amino acids. V gave up 2 bases and J gave up 8 bases; unmatched junction bases: 12. The CDR3 loop reads CASSQLTGSTFDEQFF. CDR3 in DNA: TGTGCCAGCAGCCAACTGACAGGGAGTACTTTCGATGAGCAGTTCTTC.

This sequence joins TRBV11-2 and TRBJ2-1, with TRBD2 matching over 9 bases. The germline V gene has CDR1 SGHAT and CDR2 FQNNGV. The CDR3 extends over 15 amino acids. The ends lost 8 bases at V and 6 bases at J; junction bases unmatched: 11. CDR3 bases: TGTGCCAGCCGTAGTCCGGGACTAGCAGCCAATGAGCAGTTCTTC. Translated, it gives CASRSPGLAANEQFF.

The CDR3, as DNA: TGTGCCATCAGTGAGCCGGGACTGAACCCCTACGAGCAGTACTTC. Its translation is CAISEPGLNPYEQYF. The V call is TRBV10-3, the J call TRBJ2-7, with D possibly matching TRBD2 (6 bases). Trimming stripped 2 bases from V and 2 bases from J, with 13 bases between. The CDR3 runs to 15 residues. Germline V lookup: CDR1 ENHRY, CDR2 SYGVKD.

The rearrangement joins TRBV3-1 (or the pseudogene TRBV3-2) to TRBJ2-7; D is perhaps TRBD2 (5 bases). The germline gives CDR1 LGHDT, CDR2 YNNKEL (reference sequence). The CDR3 extends over 14 amino acids. V lost 2 bases to trimming and J lost 3 bases, with 11 bases between them. CDR3 region: CASSQTRMVYEQYF. CDR3 sequence (DNA): TGTGCCAGCAGCCAAACTAGGATGGTCTACGAGCAGTACTTC.

V gene TRBV19 combines with J gene TRBJ1-2; D unresolved. Germline V gene data show CDR1 as LNHDA and CDR2 as SQIVND (reference sequence). V was shortened by 5 bases and J by 4 bases, with 8 bases between the two germline ends. The CDR3 runs to 12 residues. The CDR3 nucleotides read TGTGCCAGTAGTCCGGGAAGCTATGGCTACACCTTC. Residues: CASSPGSYGYTF.

The genes are TRBV11-3 and TRBJ2-5; possible D gene TRBD1, 6 bases. In germline, CDR1 is SGHNT, CDR2 YENEEA. Deletions cut 3 bases from V and 0 bases from J, with 11 bases between. The CDR3 consists of 15 residues. This chain's CDR3 is CASSFGAGDQETQYF. Here the CDR3 DNA reads TGTGCCAGCAGCTTCGGGGCAGGGGACCAAGAGACCCAGTACTTC.

The chain carries TRBV10-3 and TRBJ2-5, with D possibly matching TRBD1 (6 bases). Trimming took off 4 bases at V and 3 bases at J, with 12 bases between the two ends. The CDR3 covers 14 residues. Germline V CDR1 and CDR2: ENHRY, SYGVKD. In DNA, the CDR3 is TGTGCCATCAGTGGGACAGACAAGAAAGAGACCCAGTACTTC. This gives the protein CAISGTDKKETQYF.

The V and J genes are TRBV5-5 and TRBJ2-1; D unresolved. Germline CDR1 is SGHKS and CDR2 is YYEKEE (reference sequence). The CDR3 contains 11 residues. V shed 5 bases and J shed 7 bases, with 7 bases lying between them. The CDR3 protein is CASSSGNEQFF. The CDR3 DNA reads as TGTGCCAGCAGTTCTGGGAATGAGCAGTTCTTC.

This chain uses TRBV24-1 with TRBJ1-2, with no clear D. V was clipped by 4 bases and J by 0 bases, with 5 bases between them. The CDR3 loop spans 13 amino acids. The germline gives CDR1 KGHDR, CDR2 SFDVKD. The CDR3 nucleotides read TGTGCCACCAGTGAAACAGCTAACTATGGCTACACCTTC. Translated, it gives CATSETANYGYTF.

The genes are TRBV2 and TRBJ2-7; TRBD1 matches 10 bases. Germline V CDR1 and CDR2: SNHLY, FYNNEI. The CDR3 covers 15 residues. Germline trimming cut 0 bases from V and 6 bases from J; bases unmatched to any gene: 5. CDR3: CASSEAGQGRREQYF. The CDR3 DNA reads as TGTGCCAGCAGTGAAGCGGGACAGGGGAGACGCGAGCAGTACTTC.

The rearrangement uses TRBV19 and TRBJ1-6, with 9 nucleotides matching TRBD1. CDR1 and CDR2 from the germline V gene are LNHDA and SQIVND (reference sequence). The V segment lost 6 bases and the J segment 10 bases; nucleotides outside the gene matches: 7. The CDR3 is 14 amino acids. For the CDR3, the DNA is TGTGCCAGTAGGGGGACAGGGCTCGGATCACCCCTCCACTTT. Protein: CASRGTGLGSPLHF. Variable domain in full (rest from reference TRBV19 and TRBJ1-6): DGGITQSPKYLFRKEGQNVTLSCEQNLNHDAMYWYRQDPGQGLRLIYYSQIVNDFQKGDIAEGYSVSREKKESFPLTVTSAQKNPTAFYLCASRGTGLGSPLHFGNGTRLTVT.

This clone was found once. The gene calls are TRBV19 and TRBJ2-3; 7 bases map to TRBD2. J was trimmed by 4 bases and V by 7 bases; bases with no gene match: 14. The CDR3 is made up of 16 amino acids. Germline V gene data show CDR1 as LNHDA and CDR2 as SQIVND (reference sequence). The CDR3 region is CASTAVFGRRADTQYF. The CDR3 bases are TGTGCCAGTACTGCCGTTTTCGGGAGGCGAGCAGATACGCAGTATTTT.

The count of this clone is one. The V and J genes are TRBV30 and TRBJ1-3; the D gene is possibly TRBD1 (6 bases). CDR3 size: 15 residues. The germline CDR1 and CDR2 sequences are GTSNPN and SVGIG (reference sequence). The V and J ends lost 3 bases and 11 bases respectively, with 23 bases between them. CDR3 sequence reads: CAWSRVQGEAPAIYF. In DNA form, the CDR3 reads TGTGCCTGGAGCCGAGTACAGGGTGAAGCCCCCGCCATATATTTT. The full variable domain, with the rest looked up from reference TRBV30 and TRBJ1-3, is SQTIHQWPATLVQPVGSPLSLECTVEGTSNPNLYWYRQAAGRGLQLLFYSVGIGQISSEVPQNLSASRPQDRQFILSSKKLLLSDSGFYLCAWSRVQGEAPAIYFGEGSWLTVV.

The chain joins TRBV27 to TRBJ2-7; 8 positions match TRBD1. Losses at the gene ends were 2 bases for V and 6 bases for J; bases not matched to a gene: 6. Per the germline V gene, CDR1 is MNHEY and CDR2 is SMNVEV (reference sequence). CDR3 size: 14 residues. CDR3 sequence (DNA): TGTGCCAGCAGTTTACTACAGGGGGATCTCGAGCAGTACTTC. It encodes CASSLLQGDLEQYF.

The chain employs TRBV3-1 (or the pseudogene TRBV3-2) and TRBJ2-2; no clear D gene. The CDR3 extends over 13 amino acids. The V and J ends lost 1 base and 6 bases respectively, with 6 bases between them. The germline V gene has CDR1 LGHDT and CDR2 YNNKEL (reference sequence). In nucleotides, the CDR3 is TGTGCCAGCAGCCAAGGGCTTCCCGGGGAGCTGTTTTTT. The encoded protein is CASSQGLPGELFF.

This chain joins TRBV27 and TRBJ1-5; tentative D call: TRBD1 (5 bases). There are 13 residues in the CDR3. CDR1 is MNHEY, CDR2 SMNVEV, per germline (reference sequence). The V and J ends lost 2 bases and 3 bases respectively, with 5 bases between them. CDR3 nucleotide sequence: TGTGCCAGCAGTTTAGGGACCAATCAGCCCCAGCATTTT. It specifies CASSLGTNQPQHF.

The chain has TRBV6-5 and TRBJ1-5, with unresolved D. Germline lookup yields CDR1 MNHEY and CDR2 SVGAGI. The CDR3 covers 15 residues. V was shortened by 0 bases and J by 1 base, with 7 bases between the two germline ends. Here the CDR3 reads CASSYSRESNQPQHF. In DNA form, the CDR3 reads TGTGCCAGCAGTTACTCCCGCGAAAGCAATCAGCCCCAGCATTTT.

This chain uses TRBV28 with TRBJ2-1, with 13 nucleotides matching TRBD2. V was pared by 5 bases and J by 6 bases, with 7 bases of the junction left unmatched. Germline CDR1 reads MDHEN; CDR2 reads SYDVKM. The CDR3 extends over 16 amino acids. CDR3 sequence (DNA): TGTGCCAGCAGTCCGCAGGGACTAGCGGGGCCCAATGAGCAGTTCTTC. Translating it yields CASSPQGLAGPNEQFF.

In this sample, this clone turned up once. This chain connects TRBV6-5 to TRBJ2-1; the D gene is possibly TRBD1 (5 bases). This CDR3 is built from 14 residues. CDR1 is MNHEY and CDR2 is SVGAGI in the germline V gene. With 4 bases removed from V and 7 bases from J, the gap between germline ends came to 14 bases. This CDR3 is CASSWRPGLNEQFF. The CDR3 DNA follows: TGTGCCAGCAGTTGGCGGCCAGGGCTGAATGAGCAGTTCTTC.

This chain uses TRBV20-1 with TRBJ1-5; weak D call: TRBD1 (6 bases). Trimming pared 3 bases from V and 5 bases from J, leaving 11 bases between. This CDR3 is built from 13 residues. CDR1 DFQATT and CDR2 SNEGSKA come from the germline V gene (reference sequence). CDR3 loop: CSASVEGDQPQHF. The CDR3 DNA follows: TGCAGTGCTAGTGTAGAGGGGGATCAGCCCCAGCATTTT.

V is TRBV30 and J is TRBJ1-1; D ambiguous. With 1 base removed from V and 5 bases from J, the gap between germline ends came to 8 bases. Germline V lookup: CDR1 GTSNPN, CDR2 SVGIG (reference sequence). The CDR3 runs to 12 residues. The CDR3, as DNA: TGTGCCTGGAGTGGGGTAGGGACTGAAGCTTTCTTT. This codes for CAWSGVGTEAFF.

The chain uses TRBV5-1 and TRBJ2-2; TRBD1 matches at 10 bases. This CDR3 comprises 13 residues. Germline V gene lookup returns CDR1 SGHRS and CDR2 YFSETQ. The DNA for the CDR3 is TGCGCTACGGGACAGGGGAATGCCGGGGAGCTGTTTTTT. It codes for CATGQGNAGELFF. Full variable domain (remainder filled in from reference TRBV5-1 and TRBJ2-2): KAGVTQTPRYLIKTRGQQVTLSCSPISGHRSVSWYQQTPGQGLQFLFEYFSETQRNKGNFPGRFSGRQFSNSRSEMNVSTLELGDSALYLCATGQGNAGELFFGEGSRLTVL.

The genes are TRBV5-1 and TRBJ1-1; D is ambiguous. Trimming shortened V by 4 bases and J by 1 base, and 11 bases separated the two germline ends. Germline-derived CDR1 and CDR2 are SGHRS and YFSETQ. This CDR3 has 14 residues. CDR3: CASSPVVRNTEAFF. CDR3 bases: TGCGCCAGCAGCCCTGTAGTAAGGAACACTGAAGCTTTCTTT.

The chain carries TRBV7-9 and TRBJ1-5, with 7 bases matching TRBD1. The CDR3 length is 14 residues. With 5 bases clipped from V and 4 bases from J, the junction kept 5 bases outside the gene matches. The V gene's germline CDR1 is SEHNR and CDR2 FQNEAQ (reference sequence). The CDR3 bases are TGTGCCAGCAGCCTAGGGACAGCTAATCAGCCCCAGCATTTT. Its translation: CASSLGTANQPQHF. The full variable domain, rest sourced from reference TRBV7-9 and TRBJ1-5, is DTGVSQNPRHKITKRGQNVTFRCDPISEHNRLYWYRQTLGQGPEFLTYFQNEAQLEKSRLLSDRFSAERPKGSFSTLEIQRTEQGDSAMYLCASSLGTANQPQHFGDGTRLSIL.

This clone appeared once. The chain links TRBV19 to TRBJ1-5, with a weak D call TRBD1 (6 bases). This CDR3 has 14 residues. Germline lookup yields CDR1 LNHDA and CDR2 SQIVND (reference sequence). V was trimmed by 5 bases and J by 5 bases, leaving 13 bases between them. CDR3 DNA sequence: TGTGCCAGTAGTCGGGACACCACCGATCAGCCCCAGCATTTT. The encoded protein is CASSRDTTDQPQHF.